This TCR beta chain was captured by sequencing in a study of T cell responses to AZD1222 COVID-19 vaccine. V dropped 6 bases and J dropped 4 bases, with 12 bases sitting between them. This CDR3 spans 13 amino acids. The germline V gene encodes CDR1 MNHEY and CDR2 SMNVEV (reference sequence). The method was immunoSEQ multiplex PCR; TCRdb's version includes in-frame clones alone and lacks a portion of them. Here the sample spans approximately 160,000 clones, roughly 93% being singletons. Findings and limits, study-wide: Every sample of the repertoires postdated the peak T cell response. Baseline seropositivity occurred in only 5 to 7 AZD1222 recipients. The study found Spike-specific TCR breadth and depth rose after two AZD1222 doses. Spike-wide vaccine-associated CD4 TCRs dominated at 160-218 and 743-854.

This clone was counted a single time. Its antigen remains unknown. Sequencing used peripheral blood, obtained on day 0 of AZD1222 vaccination. This TCR derives from an adult in good health. The V call is TRBV27, the J call TRBJ1-2; unclear D gene. In DNA form, the CDR3 reads TGTGCCAGCAGGGCGCTGGGAATCTATGGCTACACCTTC. It codes for CASRALGIYGYTF.